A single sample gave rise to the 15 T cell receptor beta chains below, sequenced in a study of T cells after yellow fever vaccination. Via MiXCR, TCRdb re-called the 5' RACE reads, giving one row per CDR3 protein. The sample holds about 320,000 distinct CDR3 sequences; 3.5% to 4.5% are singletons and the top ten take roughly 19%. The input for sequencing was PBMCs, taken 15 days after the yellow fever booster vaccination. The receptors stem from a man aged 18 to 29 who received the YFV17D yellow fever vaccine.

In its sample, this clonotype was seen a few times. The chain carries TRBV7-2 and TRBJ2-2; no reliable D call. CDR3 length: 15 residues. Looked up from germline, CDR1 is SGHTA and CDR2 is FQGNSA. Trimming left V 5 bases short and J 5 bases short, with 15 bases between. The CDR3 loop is CASSPRYLATGELFF. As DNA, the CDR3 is TGTGCCAGCAGCCCCAGATATCTGGCGACCGGGGAGCTGTTTTTT.

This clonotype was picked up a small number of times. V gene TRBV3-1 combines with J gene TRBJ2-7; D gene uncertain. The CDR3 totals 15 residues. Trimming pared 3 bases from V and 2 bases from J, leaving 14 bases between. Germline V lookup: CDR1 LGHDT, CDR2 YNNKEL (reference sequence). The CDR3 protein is CASSHGPVRTYEQYF. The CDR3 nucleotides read TGTGCCAGCAGCCACGGACCTGTGAGAACCTACGAGCAGTACTTC.

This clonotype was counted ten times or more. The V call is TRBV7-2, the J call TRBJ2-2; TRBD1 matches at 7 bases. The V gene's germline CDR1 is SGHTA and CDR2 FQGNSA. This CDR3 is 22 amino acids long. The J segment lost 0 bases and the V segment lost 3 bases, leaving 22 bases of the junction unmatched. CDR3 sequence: CASSFTSRRQGRISTNTGELFF. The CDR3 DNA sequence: TGTGCCAGCAGCTTTACCTCTCGTCGACAGGGCCGAATATCAACGAACACCGGGGAGCTGTTTTTT.

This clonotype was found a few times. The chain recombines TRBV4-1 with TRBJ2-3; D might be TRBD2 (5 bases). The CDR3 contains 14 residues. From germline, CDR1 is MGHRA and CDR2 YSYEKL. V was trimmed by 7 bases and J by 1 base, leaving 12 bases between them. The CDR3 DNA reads TGCGCCAGCACCCTTTTCGGGGGCACAGATACGCAGTATTTT. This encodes CASTLFGGTDTQYF.

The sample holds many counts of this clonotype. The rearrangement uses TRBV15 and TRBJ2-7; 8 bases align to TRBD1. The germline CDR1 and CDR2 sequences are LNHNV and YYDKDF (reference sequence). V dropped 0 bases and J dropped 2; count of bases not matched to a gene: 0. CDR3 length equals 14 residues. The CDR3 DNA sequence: TGTGCCACCAGCAGAGAACAGGGGGCCTACGAGCAGTACGTC. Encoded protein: CATSREQGAYEQYV.

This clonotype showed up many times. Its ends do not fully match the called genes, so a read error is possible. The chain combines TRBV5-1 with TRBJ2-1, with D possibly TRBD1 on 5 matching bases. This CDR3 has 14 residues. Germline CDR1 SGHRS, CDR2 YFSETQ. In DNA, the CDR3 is TGCGCCAGCAGTTTGGGGCAGGAATCGAATGAGCAGTTCTTC. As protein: CASSLGQESNEQFF.

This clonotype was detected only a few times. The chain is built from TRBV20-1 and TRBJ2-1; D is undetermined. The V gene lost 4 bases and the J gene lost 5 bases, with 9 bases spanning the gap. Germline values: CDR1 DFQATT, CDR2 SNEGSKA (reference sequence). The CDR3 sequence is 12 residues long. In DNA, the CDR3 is TGCAGTGCTATCTCCGAAAACAATGAGCAGTTCTTC. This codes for CSAISENNEQFF.

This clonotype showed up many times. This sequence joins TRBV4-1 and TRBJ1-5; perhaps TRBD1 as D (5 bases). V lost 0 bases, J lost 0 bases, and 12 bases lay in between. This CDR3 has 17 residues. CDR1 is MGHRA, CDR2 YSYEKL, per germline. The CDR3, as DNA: TGCGCCAGCAGCCAAGATTGGGGGACGTATAGCAATCAGCCCCAGCATTTT. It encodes CASSQDWGTYSNQPQHF.

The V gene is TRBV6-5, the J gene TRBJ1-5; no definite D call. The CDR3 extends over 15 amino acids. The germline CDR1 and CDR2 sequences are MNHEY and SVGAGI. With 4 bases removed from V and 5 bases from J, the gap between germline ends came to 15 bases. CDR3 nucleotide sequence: TGTGCCAGCAGTTCATCAGTAAGGGCCGATCAGCCCCAGCATTTT. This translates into CASSSSVRADQPQHF.

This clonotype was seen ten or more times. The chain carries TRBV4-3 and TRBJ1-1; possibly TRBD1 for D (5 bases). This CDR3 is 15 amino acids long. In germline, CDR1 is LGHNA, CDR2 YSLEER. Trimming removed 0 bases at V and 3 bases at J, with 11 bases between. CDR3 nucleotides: TGCGCCAGCAGCCAAGATCGTCGGGGCCACACTGAAGCTTTCTTT. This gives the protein CASSQDRRGHTEAFF.

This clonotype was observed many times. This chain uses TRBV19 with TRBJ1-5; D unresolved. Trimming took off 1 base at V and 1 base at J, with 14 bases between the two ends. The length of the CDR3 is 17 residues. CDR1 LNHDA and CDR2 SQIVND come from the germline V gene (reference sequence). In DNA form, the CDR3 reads TGTGCCAGTAGTATAGGCCCGAATACCCCGAGCAATCAGCCCCAGCATTTT. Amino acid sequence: CASSIGPNTPSNQPQHF.

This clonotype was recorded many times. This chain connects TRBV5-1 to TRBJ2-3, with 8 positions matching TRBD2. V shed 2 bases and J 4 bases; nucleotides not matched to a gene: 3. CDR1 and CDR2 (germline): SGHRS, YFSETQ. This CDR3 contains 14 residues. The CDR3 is CASSFGGASDTQYF. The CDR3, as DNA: TGCGCCAGCAGCTTCGGGGGGGCCTCAGATACGCAGTATTTT.

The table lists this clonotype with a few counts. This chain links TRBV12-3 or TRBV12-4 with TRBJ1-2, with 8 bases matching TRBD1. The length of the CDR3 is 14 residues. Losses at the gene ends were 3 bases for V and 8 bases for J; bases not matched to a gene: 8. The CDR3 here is CASSFTQGAGGYTF. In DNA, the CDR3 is TGTGCCAGCAGTTTTACCCAGGGGGCTGGAGGCTACACCTTC.

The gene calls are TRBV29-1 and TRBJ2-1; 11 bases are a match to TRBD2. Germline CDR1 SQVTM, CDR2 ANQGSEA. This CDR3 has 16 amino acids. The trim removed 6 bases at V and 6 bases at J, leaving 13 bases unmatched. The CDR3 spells CSVARRTSGSGNEQFF. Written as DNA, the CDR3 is TGCAGCGTCGCACGGAGGACTAGCGGGTCGGGCAATGAGCAGTTCTTC.

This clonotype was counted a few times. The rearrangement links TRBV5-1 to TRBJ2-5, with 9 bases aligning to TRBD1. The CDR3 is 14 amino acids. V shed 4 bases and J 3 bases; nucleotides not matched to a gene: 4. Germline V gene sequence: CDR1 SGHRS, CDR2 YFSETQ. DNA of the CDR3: TGCGCCAGCAGCCGGTGGACAGGGGAAGAGACCCAGTACTTC. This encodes CASSRWTGEETQYF.